There are a few counts of the clone carrying this T cell receptor (beta chain). Antigen unknown. The data originate from a study of beta chain features in type 1 diabetes. Overall study findings and caveats: Type 1 diabetes patients showed a moderate but significant shortening of TCRB CDR3s in all four CD4+ subsets.

Expressed TCRB transcripts got sequenced, as all isolated RNA was reverse transcribed. The repertoire was sequenced with immunoSEQ multiplex PCR; TCRdb's copy has only in-frame clones and lacks some. The top ten hold under 0.85% of the sample, which has 160,000 or so clones, roughly 9% seen once. V gave up 5 bases and J gave up 7 bases; unmatched junction bases: 12. There are 16 residues in the CDR3. Germline V gene data show CDR1 as GTSNPN and CDR2 as SVGIG (reference sequence). Using CD45RO/CCR7/CD25/CD127/CD95/CD27, CD4+ naive, central memory, regulatory and stem cell-like memory cells were sorted.

This receptor was identified in a woman in her twenties or thirties with type 1 diabetes. Input material: central memory CD4+ T cells from blood. The chain is built from TRBV30 and TRBJ2-1, with 12 bases aligning to TRBD1. CDR3: CAWRSFPGQGANEQFF. The CDR3 nucleotides read TGTGCCTGGCGATCTTTCCCGGGACAGGGGGCGAATGAGCAGTTCTTC.